The sample holds a few counts of the clone carrying this T cell receptor (beta chain). This sample is drawn from a study of blood T cell repertoires in COVID-19. Deletions cut 4 bases from V and 8 bases from J, with 11 bases between. The CDR3 runs 13 residues. The V gene's germline CDR1 is KGHSH and CDR2 LQKENI. Profiled with immunoSEQ multiplex PCR; TCRdb holds only in-frame clones, not every one. The table has about 170,000 clones, 70% to 90% seen once. The V call is TRBV18, the J call TRBJ1-4; possibly TRBD1 for D (6 bases). This TCR was recovered from an elderly woman with COVID-19, enrolled during active disease. The material sequenced was peripheral blood. For the CDR3, the DNA is TGTGCCAGCTCACAAAACAGGGAGGAAAAACTGTTTTTT. Its protein is CASSQNREEKLFF.